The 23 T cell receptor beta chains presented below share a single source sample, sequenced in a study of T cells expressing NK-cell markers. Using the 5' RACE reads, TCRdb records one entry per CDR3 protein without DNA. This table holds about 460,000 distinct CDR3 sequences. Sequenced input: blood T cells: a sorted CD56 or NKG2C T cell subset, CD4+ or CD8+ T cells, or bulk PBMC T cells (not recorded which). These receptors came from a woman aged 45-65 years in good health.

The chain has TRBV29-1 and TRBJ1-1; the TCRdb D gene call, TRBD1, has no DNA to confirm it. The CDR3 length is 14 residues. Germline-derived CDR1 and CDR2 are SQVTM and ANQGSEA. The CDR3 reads CSVEETGLNTEAFF.

The CDR3: CASSLAGQSSYNEQFF. The V and J genes are TRBV5-5 and TRBJ2-1. This CDR3 is 16 amino acids long. CDR1 SGHKS and CDR2 YYEKEE come from the germline V gene (reference sequence).

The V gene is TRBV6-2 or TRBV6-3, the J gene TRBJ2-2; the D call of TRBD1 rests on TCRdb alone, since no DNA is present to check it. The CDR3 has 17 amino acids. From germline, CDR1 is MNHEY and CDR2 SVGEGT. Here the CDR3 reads CASTRLGAGTNTGELFF.

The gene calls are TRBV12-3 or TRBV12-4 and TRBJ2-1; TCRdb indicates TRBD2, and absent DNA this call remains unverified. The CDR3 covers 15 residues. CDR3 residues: CASRRTSGRNNEQFF.

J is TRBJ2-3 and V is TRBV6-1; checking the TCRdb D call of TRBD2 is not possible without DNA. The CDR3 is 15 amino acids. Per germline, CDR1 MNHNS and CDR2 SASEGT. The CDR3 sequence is CASSARLGESDTQYF.

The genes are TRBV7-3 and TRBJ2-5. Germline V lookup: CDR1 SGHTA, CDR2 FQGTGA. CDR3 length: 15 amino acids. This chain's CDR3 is CASSLTGWGEETQYF.

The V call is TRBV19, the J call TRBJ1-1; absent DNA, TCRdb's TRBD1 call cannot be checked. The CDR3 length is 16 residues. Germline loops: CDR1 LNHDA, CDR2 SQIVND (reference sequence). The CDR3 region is CASSKGGWSMNTEAFF.

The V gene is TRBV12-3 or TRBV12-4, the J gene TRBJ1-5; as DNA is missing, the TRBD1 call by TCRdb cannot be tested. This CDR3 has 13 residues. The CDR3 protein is CASSRAGVQPQHF.

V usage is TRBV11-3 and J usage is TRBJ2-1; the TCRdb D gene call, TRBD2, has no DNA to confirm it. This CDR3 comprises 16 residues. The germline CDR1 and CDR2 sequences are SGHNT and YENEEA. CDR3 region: CASSLYEGPTVDEQFF.

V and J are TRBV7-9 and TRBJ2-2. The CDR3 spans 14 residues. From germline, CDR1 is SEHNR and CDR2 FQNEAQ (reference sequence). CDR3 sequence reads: CASSLSSYSGELFF.

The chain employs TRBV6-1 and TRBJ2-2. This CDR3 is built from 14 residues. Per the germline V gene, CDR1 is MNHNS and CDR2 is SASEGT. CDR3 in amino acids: CASSEGFGAGELFF.

CDR3 amino acids: CSARDRRGKGNQPQHF. The chain links TRBV20-1 to TRBJ1-5; with no DNA, the TCRdb D assignment of TRBD1 cannot be verified. The CDR3 runs 16 residues. Germline CDR1 is DFQATT and CDR2 is SNEGSKA (reference sequence).

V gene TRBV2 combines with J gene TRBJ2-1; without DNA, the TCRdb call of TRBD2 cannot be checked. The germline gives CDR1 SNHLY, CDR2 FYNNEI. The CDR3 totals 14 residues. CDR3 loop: CAGGGSGRADEQFF.

The CDR3 sequence: CASRPGRNTGELFF. V is TRBV27 and J is TRBJ2-2; without DNA, the TCRdb call of TRBD2 cannot be checked. CDR3 length: 14 amino acids. In germline, CDR1 is MNHEY, CDR2 SMNVEV (reference sequence).

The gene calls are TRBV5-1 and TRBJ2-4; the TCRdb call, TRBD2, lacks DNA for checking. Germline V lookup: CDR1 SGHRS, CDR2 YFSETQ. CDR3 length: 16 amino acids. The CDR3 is CASSLERGTRGYIQYF.

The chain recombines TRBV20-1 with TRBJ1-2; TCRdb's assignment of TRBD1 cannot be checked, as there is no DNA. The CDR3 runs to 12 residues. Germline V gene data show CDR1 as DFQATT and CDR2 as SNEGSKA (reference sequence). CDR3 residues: CSARGPNYGYTF.

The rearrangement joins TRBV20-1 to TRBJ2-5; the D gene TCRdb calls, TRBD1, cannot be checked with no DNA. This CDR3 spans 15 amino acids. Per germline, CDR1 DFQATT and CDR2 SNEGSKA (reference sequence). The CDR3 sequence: CSATVLGGDRETQYF.

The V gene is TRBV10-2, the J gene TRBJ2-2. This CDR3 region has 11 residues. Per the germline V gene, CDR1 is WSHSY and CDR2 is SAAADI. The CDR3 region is CASRMTGELFF.

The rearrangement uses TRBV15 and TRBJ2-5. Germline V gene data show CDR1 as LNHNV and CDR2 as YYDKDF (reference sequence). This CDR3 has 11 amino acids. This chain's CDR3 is CATRATETQYF.

CDR3 region: CATSDFGQGAVTQYF. The chain carries TRBV24-1 and TRBJ2-3; the D call from TCRdb, TRBD1, cannot be confirmed without DNA. The CDR3 loop spans 15 amino acids. Per germline, CDR1 KGHDR and CDR2 SFDVKD.

CDR3 loop: CSVEVPGRTYGYTF. The chain has TRBV29-1 and TRBJ1-2. The CDR3 is 14 amino acids. Germline V CDR1 and CDR2: SQVTM, ANQGSEA.

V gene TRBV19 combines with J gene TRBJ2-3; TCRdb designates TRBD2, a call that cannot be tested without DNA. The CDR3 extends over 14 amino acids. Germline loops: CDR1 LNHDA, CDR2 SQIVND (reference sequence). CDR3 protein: CASNLKLEVDTQYF.

The CDR3 is CASSYLMDSRKEQYF. The rearrangement links TRBV6-2 or TRBV6-3 to TRBJ2-7. The CDR3 totals 15 residues. Looked up from germline, CDR1 is MNHEY and CDR2 is SVGEGT.